These T cell receptor beta chains were read from a single sample in a study of PD-L1 blockade in urothelial cancer. Libraries were prepared by immunoSEQ multiplex PCR; TCRdb keeps only in-frame clonotypes and omits some of them. The sample records some 74,000 clones, over 80% being singletons. Sequences were derived from PBMCs, sampled around atezolizumab (anti-PD-L1) treatment. The receptors originated from a man aged 35 to 55 with urothelial cancer. Each CDR3 is given with its conserved first and last residue. Fields, in order: V gene, CDR3 length, J gene, D gene, clone size, CDR3 protein, CDR3 DNA. D genes are given only for firm matches. A row's size may be missing; if present it is once, few, many or a size class.

TRBV28	17	TRBJ1-4	-	-	CASSLRRPSATNEKLFF	TGTGCCAGCAGTTTAAGGCGGCCAAGCGCAACTAATGAAAAACTGTTTTTT
TRBV11-2	14	TRBJ2-2	TRBD1	-	CASSLGQGAGELFF	TGTGCCAGCAGCTTAGGACAGGGGGCCGGGGAGCTGTTTTTT
TRBV19	16	TRBJ2-7	TRBD2	-	CASSMGVAGAPYEQYF	TGTGCCAGTAGTATGGGGGTAGCGGGAGCCCCCTACGAGCAGTACTTC
TRBV19	16	TRBJ1-2	TRBD1	few	CASRDSFGQGNYGYTF	TGTGCCAGTAGGGACTCCTTTGGACAGGGCAACTATGGCTACACCTTC
TRBV28	14	TRBJ1-1	-	-	CASSPSDSNTEAFF	TGTGCCAGCAGTCCATCAGACAGTAACACTGAAGCTTTCTTT
TRBV27	14	TRBJ1-1	-	few	CASSLGGAITEAFF	TGTGCCAGCAGTTTAGGGGGGGCAATTACTGAAGCTTTCTTT
TRBV7-9	14	TRBJ2-7	TRBD2	-	CASSLGRDYYEQYF	TGTGCCAGCAGCTTAGGGCGGGACTACTACGAGCAGTACTTC
TRBV11-2	16	TRBJ2-3	TRBD2	-	CASSLLGLADTDTQYF	TGTGCCAGCAGCTTATTGGGACTAGCGGACACAGATACGCAGTATTTT
TRBV29-1	11	TRBJ2-1	-	-	CSVAGANEQFF	TGCAGCGTTGCTGGGGCCAATGAGCAGTTCTTC
TRBV11-2	14	TRBJ2-7	TRBD1	-	CASSLGTGGYEQYF	TGTGCCAGCAGCTTGGGGACAGGGGGATACGAGCAGTACTTC
TRBV4-1	15	TRBJ2-3	-	-	CASSQASVWTDTQYF	TGCGCCAGCAGCCAAGCTTCGGTGTGGACAGATACGCAGTATTTT
TRBV4-1	15	TRBJ1-2	-	-	CASSQDPVGAYGYTF	TGCGCCAGCAGCCAAGATCCGGTGGGGGCGTATGGCTACACCTTC
TRBV18	16	TRBJ2-1	-	-	CASSPRDSAPPDEQFF	TGTGCCAGCTCACCCAGGGACTCGGCCCCCCCCGATGAGCAGTTCTTC
TRBV30	16	TRBJ2-5	TRBD1	-	CAWNDRGQLIGETQYF	TGTGCCTGGAACGACAGGGGCCAATTAATCGGCGAGACCCAGTACTTC